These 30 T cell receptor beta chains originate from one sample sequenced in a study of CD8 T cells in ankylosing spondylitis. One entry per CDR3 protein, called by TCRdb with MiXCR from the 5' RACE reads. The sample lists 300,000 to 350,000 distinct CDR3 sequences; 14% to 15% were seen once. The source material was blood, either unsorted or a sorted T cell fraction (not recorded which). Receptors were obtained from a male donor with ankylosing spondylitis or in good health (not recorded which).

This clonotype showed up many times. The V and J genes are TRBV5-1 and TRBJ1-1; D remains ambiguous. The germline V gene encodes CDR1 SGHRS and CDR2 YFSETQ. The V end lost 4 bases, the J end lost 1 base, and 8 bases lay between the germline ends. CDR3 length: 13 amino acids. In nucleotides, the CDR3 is TGCGCCAGCAGCAATGGACCGAACACTGAAGCTTTCTTT. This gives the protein CASSNGPNTEAFF.

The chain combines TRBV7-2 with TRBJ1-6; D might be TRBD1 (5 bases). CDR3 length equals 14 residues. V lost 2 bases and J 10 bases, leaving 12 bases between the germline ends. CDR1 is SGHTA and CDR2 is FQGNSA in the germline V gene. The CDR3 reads CASSLQGTASPLHF. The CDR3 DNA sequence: TGTGCCAGCAGCTTACAGGGAACTGCCTCACCCCTCCACTTT.

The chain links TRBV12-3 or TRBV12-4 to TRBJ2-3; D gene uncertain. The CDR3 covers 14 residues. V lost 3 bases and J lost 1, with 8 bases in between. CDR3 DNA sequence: TGTGCCAGCAGTTTGGGCCGGCGCACAGATACGCAGTATTTT. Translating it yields CASSLGRRTDTQYF.

Written as DNA, the CDR3 is TGCGCCAGCAGTTGGGGGATCACTAATGAAAAACTGTTTTTT. Translation gives CASSWGITNEKLFF. The chain uses TRBV5-1 and TRBJ1-4; TRBD1 is a possible D gene (5 bases). V was pared by 5 bases and J by 2 bases, with 10 bases between. The CDR3 is 14 amino acids. Germline V gives CDR1 SGHRS, CDR2 YFSETQ.

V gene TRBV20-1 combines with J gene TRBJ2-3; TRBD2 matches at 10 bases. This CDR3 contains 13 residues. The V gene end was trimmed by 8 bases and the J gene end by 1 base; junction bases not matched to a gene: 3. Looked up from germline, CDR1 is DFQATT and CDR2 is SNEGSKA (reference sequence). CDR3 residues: CSLTSGGTDTQYF. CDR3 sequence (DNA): TGCAGTCTCACTAGCGGGGGCACAGATACGCAGTATTTT.

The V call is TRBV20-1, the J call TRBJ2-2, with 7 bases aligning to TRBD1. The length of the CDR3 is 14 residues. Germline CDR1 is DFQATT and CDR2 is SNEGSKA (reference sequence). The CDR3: CRVTGELNTGELFF. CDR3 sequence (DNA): TGCAGGGTAACAGGGGAACTGAACACCGGGGAGCTGTTTTTT.

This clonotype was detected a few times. CDR3: CASSRGHIETQYF. The DNA of the CDR3 is TGTGCCAGCAGTCGTGGACATATCGAGACCCAGTACTTC. The chain combines TRBV2 with TRBJ2-5; D may be TRBD1 (5 bases). Germline CDR1 and CDR2: SNHLY and FYNNEI. The CDR3 has 13 amino acids. The V and J ends lost 5 bases and 5 bases respectively, with 12 bases between them.

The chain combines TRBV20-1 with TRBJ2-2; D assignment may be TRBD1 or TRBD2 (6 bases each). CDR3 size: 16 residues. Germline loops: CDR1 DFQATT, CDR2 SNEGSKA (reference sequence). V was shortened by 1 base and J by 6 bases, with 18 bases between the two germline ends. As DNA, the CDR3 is TGCAGTGCTAGAGCCGCGGGGATCAACAGGGCCGGGGAGCTGTTTTTT. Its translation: CSARAAGINRAGELFF.

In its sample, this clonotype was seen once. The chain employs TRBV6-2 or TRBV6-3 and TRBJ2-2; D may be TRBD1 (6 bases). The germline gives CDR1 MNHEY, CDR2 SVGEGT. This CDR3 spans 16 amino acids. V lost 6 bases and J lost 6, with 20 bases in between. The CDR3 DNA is TGTGCCAGCAGCCGCCTTTATACAGGGCAGTCCGGGGAGCTGTTTTTT. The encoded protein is CASSRLYTGQSGELFF.

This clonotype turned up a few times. The CDR3 here is CASSPGPSSQGTHEQFF. The CDR3 nucleotides read TGTGCCAGCAGCCCCGGCCCCTCGAGTCAAGGGACCCATGAGCAGTTCTTC. The chain joins TRBV9 to TRBJ2-1, with D possibly called TRBD1 or TRBD2 (5 bases each). The V end lost 4 bases, the J end lost 8 bases, and 25 bases lay between the germline ends. Germline loops: CDR1 SGDLS, CDR2 YYNGEE. The CDR3 length is 17 residues. Full variable domain (rest looked up from reference TRBV9 and TRBJ2-1): DSGVTQTPKHLITATGQRVTLRCSPRSGDLSVYWYQQSLDQGLQFLIQYYNGEERAKGNILERFSAQQFPDLHSELNLSSLELGDSALYFCASSPGPSSQGTHEQFFGPGTRLTVL.

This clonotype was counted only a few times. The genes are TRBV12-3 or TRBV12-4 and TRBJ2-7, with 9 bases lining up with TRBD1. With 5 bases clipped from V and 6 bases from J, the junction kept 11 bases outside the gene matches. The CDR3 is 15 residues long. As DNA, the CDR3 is TGTGCCAGCAGTCCATCCGGGACAGGGTACGGCGAGCAGTACTTC. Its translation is CASSPSGTGYGEQYF.

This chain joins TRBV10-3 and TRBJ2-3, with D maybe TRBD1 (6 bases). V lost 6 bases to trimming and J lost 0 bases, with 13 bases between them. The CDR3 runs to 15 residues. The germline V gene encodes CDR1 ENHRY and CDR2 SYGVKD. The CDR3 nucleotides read TGTGCCATCAGCTCAGGGGTTTCTAGCACAGATACGCAGTATTTT. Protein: CAISSGVSSTDTQYF.

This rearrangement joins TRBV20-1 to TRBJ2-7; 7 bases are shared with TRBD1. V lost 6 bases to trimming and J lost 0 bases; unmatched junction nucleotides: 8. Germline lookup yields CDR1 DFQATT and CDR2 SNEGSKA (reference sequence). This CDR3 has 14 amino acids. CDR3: CSAELRDSSYEQYF. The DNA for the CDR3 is TGCAGTGCGGAACTCAGGGACAGCTCCTACGAGCAGTACTTC.

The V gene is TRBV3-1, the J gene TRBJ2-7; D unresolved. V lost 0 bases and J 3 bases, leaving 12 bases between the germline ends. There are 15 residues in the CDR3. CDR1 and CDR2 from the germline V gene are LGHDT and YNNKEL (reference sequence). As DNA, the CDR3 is TGTGCCAGCAGCCAAGATGGTTGGCGGTTCTACGAGCAGTACTTC. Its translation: CASSQDGWRFYEQYF.

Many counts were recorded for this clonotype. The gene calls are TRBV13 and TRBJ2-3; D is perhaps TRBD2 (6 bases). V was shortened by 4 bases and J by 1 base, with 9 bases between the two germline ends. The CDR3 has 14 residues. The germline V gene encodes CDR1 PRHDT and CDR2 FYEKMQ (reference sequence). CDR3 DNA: TGTGCCAGCAGCTCGGGACTTCGCACAGATACGCAGTATTTT. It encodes CASSSGLRTDTQYF.

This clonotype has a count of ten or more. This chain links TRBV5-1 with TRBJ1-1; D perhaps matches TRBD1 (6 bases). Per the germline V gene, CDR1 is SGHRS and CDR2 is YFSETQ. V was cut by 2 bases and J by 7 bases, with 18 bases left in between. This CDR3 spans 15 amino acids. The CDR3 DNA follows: TGCGCCAGCAGCTTTCAGGGGCGCGGTGACATTGAAGCTTTCTTT. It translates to CASSFQGRGDIEAFF.

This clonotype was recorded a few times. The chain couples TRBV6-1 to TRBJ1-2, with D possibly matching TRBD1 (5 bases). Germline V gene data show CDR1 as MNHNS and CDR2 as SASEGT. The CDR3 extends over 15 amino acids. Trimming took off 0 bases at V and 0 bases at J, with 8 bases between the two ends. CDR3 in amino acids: CASSEAQGANYGYTF. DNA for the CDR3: TGTGCCAGCAGTGAAGCCCAGGGAGCTAACTATGGCTACACCTTC.

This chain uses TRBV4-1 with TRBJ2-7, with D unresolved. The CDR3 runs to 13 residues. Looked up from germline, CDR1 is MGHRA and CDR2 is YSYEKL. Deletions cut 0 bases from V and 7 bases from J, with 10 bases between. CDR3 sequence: CASSQDWPREQYF. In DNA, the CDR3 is TGCGCCAGCAGCCAAGATTGGCCGAGGGAGCAGTACTTC.

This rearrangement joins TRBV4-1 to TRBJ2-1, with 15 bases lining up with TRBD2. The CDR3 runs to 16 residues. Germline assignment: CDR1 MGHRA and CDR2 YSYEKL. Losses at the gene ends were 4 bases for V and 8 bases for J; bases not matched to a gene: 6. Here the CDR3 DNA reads TGCGCCAGCAGCCGAGAGTGGACTAGCGGGAGGGATGAGCAGTTCTTC. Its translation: CASSREWTSGRDEQFF.

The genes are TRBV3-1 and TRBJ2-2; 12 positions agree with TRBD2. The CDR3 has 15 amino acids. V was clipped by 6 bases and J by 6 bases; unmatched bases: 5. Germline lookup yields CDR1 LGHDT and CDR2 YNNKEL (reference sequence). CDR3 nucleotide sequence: TGTGCCAGCAGTCCCCTAGCGGGGGGGCCCGGGGAGCTGTTTTTT. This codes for CASSPLAGGPGELFF.

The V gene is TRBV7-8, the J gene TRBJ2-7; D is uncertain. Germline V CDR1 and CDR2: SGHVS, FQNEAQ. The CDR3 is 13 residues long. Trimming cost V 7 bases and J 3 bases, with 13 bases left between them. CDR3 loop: CASTPGYHYEQYF. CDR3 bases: TGTGCCAGCACCCCCGGGTACCACTACGAGCAGTACTTC.

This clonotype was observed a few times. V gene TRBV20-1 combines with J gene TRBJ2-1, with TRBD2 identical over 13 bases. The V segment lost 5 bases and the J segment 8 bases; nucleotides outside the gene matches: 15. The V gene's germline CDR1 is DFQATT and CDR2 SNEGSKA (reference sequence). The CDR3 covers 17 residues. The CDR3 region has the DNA TGCAGTGCTTTCGGACTAGCGGGAGAACTAATACGACATGAGCAGTTCTTC. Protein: CSAFGLAGELIRHEQFF.

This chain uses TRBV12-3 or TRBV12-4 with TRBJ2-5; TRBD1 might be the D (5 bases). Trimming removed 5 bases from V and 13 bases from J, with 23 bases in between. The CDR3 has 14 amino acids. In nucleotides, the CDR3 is TGTGCCAGCAGTCCCGTGGGGCGACCCAATATCCGGTACTTC. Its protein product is CASSPVGRPNIRYF.

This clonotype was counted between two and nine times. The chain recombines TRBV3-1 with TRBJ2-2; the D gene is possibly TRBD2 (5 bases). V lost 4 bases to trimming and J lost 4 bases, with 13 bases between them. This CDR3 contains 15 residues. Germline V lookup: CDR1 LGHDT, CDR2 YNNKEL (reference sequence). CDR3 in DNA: TGTGCCAGCAGCCCGGTGGGAGACCTCACCGGGGAGCTGTTTTTT. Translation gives CASSPVGDLTGELFF.

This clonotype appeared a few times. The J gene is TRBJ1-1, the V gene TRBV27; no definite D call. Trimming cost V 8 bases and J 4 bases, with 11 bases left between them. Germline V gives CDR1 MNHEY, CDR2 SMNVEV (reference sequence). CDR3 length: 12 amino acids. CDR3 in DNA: TGTGCCAGCGGTTCGGCGGGCACTGAAGCTTTCTTT. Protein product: CASGSAGTEAFF.

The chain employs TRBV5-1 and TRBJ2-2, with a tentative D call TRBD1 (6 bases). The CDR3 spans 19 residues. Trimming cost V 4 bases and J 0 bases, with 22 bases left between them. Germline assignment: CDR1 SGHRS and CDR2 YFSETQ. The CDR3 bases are TGCGCCAGCAGCCGAGCCGGACAGTCAGCCATTACGAACACCGGGGAGCTGTTTTTT. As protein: CASSRAGQSAITNTGELFF.

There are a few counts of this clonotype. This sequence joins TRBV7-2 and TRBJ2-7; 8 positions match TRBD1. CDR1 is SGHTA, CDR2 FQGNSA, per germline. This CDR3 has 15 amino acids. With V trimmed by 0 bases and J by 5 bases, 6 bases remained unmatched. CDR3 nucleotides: TGTGCCAGCAGCTTAGCGCGGGACAGGCCGAACGAGCAGTACTTC. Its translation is CASSLARDRPNEQYF. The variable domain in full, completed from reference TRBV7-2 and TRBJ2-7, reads GAGVSQSPSNKVTEKGKDVELRCDPISGHTALYWYRQSLGQGLEFLIYFQGNSAPDKSGLPSDRFSAERTGGSVSTLTIQRTQQEDSAVYLCASSLARDRPNEQYFGPGTRLTVT.

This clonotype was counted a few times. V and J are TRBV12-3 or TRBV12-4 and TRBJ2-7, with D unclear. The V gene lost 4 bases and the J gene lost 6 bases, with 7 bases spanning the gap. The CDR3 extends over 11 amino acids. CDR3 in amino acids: CASSSLAEQYF. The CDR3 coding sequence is TGTGCCAGCAGTTCGCTGGCCGAGCAGTACTTC.

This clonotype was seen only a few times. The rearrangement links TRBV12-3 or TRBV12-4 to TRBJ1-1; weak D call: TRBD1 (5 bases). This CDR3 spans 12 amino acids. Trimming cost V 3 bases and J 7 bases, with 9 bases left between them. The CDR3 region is CASSFAQGEAFF. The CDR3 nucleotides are TGTGCCAGCAGTTTTGCTCAGGGTGAAGCTTTCTTT.

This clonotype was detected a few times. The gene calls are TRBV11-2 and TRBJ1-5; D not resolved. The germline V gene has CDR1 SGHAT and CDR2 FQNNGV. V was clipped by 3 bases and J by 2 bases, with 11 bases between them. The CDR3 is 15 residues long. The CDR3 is CASSFDPGGNQPQHF. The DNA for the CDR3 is TGTGCCAGCAGCTTCGATCCGGGAGGCAATCAGCCCCAGCATTTT.